This T cell receptor (beta chain) comes out of a study of blood T cell repertoires in COVID-19. Study-level information: PBMCs, B-cell-depleted T cells, or T cells were the source of the cDNA or gDNA that made up the material.

In the original workflow: By means of reference gene primer amplification, nucleated cell counts were estimated. Libraries were prepared by immunoSEQ multiplex PCR; TCRdb keeps only in-frame clonotypes and omits some of them. D and trimming come from the DNA, and the V and J calls and clone size come from that table. The repertoire holds about 80,000 clones, with just under 85% as singletons. Germline loops: CDR1 SGHAT, CDR2 FQNNGV. The CDR3 sequence is 14 residues long. Between the trimmed V and J ends, which lost 5 bases and 1 base, there was a span of 9 bases. The sample comprised peripheral blood. The chain recombines TRBV11-2 with TRBJ1-3; tentative D call: TRBD1 (6 bases). The sequence was obtained from a man older than 75 with active or convalescent COVID-19. The DNA of the CDR3 is TGTGCCAGCAGCGAGGGACATTCTGGAAACACCATATATTTT. Amino acids: CASSEGHSGNTIYF.